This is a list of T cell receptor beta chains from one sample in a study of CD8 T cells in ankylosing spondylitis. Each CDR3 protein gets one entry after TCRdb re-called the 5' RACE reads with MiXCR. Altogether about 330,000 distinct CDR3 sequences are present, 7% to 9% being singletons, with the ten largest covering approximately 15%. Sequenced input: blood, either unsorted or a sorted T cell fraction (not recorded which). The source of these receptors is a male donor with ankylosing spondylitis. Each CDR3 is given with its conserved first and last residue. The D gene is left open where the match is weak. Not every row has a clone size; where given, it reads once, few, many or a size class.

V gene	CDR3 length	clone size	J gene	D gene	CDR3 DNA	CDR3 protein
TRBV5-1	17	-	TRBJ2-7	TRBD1	TGCGCCAGCAGCTTGGGTTGGGGACAGGTCCCCCTGAACGAGCAGTACTTC	CASSLGWGQVPLNEQYF
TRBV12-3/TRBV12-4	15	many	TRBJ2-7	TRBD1	TGTGCCAGCAGCCCCAATGGACAGGGAGAAGACGAGCAGTACTTC	CASSPNGQGEDEQYF
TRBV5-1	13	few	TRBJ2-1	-	TGCGCCAGCAGCTTCCGCGACAGAAGTGAGCAGTTCTTC	CASSFRDRSEQFF
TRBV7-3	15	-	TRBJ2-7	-	TGTGCCAGCTGCCCGCAGGGGGGAGGGCCCCTCGAGCAGTACTTC	CASCPQGGGPLEQYF
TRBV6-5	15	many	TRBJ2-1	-	TGTGCCAGCAGTTACCGTCGGCTAGCAGTTAATGAGCAGTTCTTC	CASSYRRLAVNEQFF
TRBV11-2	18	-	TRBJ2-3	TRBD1	TGTGCCAGCAGCAAAAGGTTGGCGGACAGGGATCGCACAGATACGCAGTATTTT	CASSKRLADRDRTDTQYF
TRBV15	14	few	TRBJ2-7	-	TGTGCCACCAGCTCCGAAGGACTTTCCTACGAGCAGTACTTC	CATSSEGLSYEQYF
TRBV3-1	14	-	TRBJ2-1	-	TGTGCCAGCAGCCAAATCAGCTCCTACAATGAGCAGTTCTTC	CASSQISSYNEQFF
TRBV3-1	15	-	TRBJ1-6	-	TGTGCCAGCAGCCTCGAGCGGGTATTGAATTCACCCCTCCACTTT	CASSLERVLNSPLHF
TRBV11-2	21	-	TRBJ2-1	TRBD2	TGTGCCAGCAGCCATGCGGCCGGGACTAGCGGGGCGAAGAGCTCCTACAATGAGCAGTTCTTC	CASSHAAGTSGAKSSYNEQFF
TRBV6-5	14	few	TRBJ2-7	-	TGTGCCAGCAGTTACTGGGACACCGCCGACGAGCAGTACTTC	CASSYWDTADEQYF
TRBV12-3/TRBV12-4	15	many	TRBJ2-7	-	TGTGCCAGCAGCTACCTGGGGGGAACGAGGGGCGAGCAGTACTTC	CASSYLGGTRGEQYF
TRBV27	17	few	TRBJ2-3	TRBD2	TGTGCCAGCAGTGCCGGGACTAGCGGGAGGGAGGCAGATACGCAGTATTTT	CASSAGTSGREADTQYF
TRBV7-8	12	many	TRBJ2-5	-	TGTGCCAGCAGCTTACAGATGGAGACCCAGTACTTC	CASSLQMETQYF
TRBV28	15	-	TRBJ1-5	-	TGTGCCAGCACCCACGGCCGTCCCGGCCATCAGCCCCAGCATTTT	CASTHGRPGHQPQHF
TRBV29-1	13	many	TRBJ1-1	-	TGCAGCGTTGAGGTAAGGGGCGACACTGAAGCTTTCTTT	CSVEVRGDTEAFF
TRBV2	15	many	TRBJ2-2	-	TGTGCCAGCGACGTAGGCCTCGTAAACACCGGGGAGCTGTTTTTT	CASDVGLVNTGELFF
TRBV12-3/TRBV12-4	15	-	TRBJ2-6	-	TGTGCCAGCAGTCTTCGGAGGGCTGGGGCCAACGTCCTGACTTTC	CASSLRRAGANVLTF
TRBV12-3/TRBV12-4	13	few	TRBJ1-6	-	TGTGCCAGCAGGGGACCTGGGAATTCACCCCTCCACTTT	CASRGPGNSPLHF
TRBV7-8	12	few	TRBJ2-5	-	TGTGCCAGCAGCTTACCGCGTCTGCCCCAGTACTTC	CASSLPRLPQYF
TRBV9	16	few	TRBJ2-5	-	TGTGCCAGCAGCGCACAGGGGGCGGGGGGGTCGGAGACCCAGTACTTC	CASSAQGAGGSETQYF
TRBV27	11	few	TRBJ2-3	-	TGTGCCGCGGGGCTTTCTGATACGCAGTATTTT	CAAGLSDTQYF
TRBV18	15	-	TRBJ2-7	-	TGTGCCAGCTCACCAAACCAGGGTAGGGACTACGAGCAGTACTTC	CASSPNQGRDYEQYF
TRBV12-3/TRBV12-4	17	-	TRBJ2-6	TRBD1	TGTGCCAGCAGGCCGGGACAGGGGAGCTCTGGGGCCAACGTCCTGACTTTC	CASRPGQGSSGANVLTF
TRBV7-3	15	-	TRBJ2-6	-	TGTGCCAGCAGCTTACGACAGGGCGGGAACGACGTCCTGACTTTC	CASSLRQGGNDVLTF
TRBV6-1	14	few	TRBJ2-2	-	TGTGCCAGCAGTGAAAGATCTGGGTCCGGGGAGCTGTTTTTT	CASSERSGSGELFF
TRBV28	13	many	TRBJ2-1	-	TGTGCCAGCACGGAGACAGTAGACAATGAGCAGTTCTTC	CASTETVDNEQFF
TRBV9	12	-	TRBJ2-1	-	TGTGCCAGCAGTCTCTCGCTAGATGAGCAGTTCTTC	CASSLSLDEQFF
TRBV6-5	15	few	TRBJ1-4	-	TGTGCCAGCAGTTACTTTTCGGGTCCTAATGAAAAACTGTTTTTT	CASSYFSGPNEKLFF
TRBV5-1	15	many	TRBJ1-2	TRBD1	TGCGCCAGCAGCAGGGACAGGGGAGAAAACTATGGCTACACCTTC	CASSRDRGENYGYTF
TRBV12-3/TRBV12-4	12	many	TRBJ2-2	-	TGTGCCAGCAGTTTTTGGACCGGGGAGCTGTTTTTT	CASSFWTGELFF